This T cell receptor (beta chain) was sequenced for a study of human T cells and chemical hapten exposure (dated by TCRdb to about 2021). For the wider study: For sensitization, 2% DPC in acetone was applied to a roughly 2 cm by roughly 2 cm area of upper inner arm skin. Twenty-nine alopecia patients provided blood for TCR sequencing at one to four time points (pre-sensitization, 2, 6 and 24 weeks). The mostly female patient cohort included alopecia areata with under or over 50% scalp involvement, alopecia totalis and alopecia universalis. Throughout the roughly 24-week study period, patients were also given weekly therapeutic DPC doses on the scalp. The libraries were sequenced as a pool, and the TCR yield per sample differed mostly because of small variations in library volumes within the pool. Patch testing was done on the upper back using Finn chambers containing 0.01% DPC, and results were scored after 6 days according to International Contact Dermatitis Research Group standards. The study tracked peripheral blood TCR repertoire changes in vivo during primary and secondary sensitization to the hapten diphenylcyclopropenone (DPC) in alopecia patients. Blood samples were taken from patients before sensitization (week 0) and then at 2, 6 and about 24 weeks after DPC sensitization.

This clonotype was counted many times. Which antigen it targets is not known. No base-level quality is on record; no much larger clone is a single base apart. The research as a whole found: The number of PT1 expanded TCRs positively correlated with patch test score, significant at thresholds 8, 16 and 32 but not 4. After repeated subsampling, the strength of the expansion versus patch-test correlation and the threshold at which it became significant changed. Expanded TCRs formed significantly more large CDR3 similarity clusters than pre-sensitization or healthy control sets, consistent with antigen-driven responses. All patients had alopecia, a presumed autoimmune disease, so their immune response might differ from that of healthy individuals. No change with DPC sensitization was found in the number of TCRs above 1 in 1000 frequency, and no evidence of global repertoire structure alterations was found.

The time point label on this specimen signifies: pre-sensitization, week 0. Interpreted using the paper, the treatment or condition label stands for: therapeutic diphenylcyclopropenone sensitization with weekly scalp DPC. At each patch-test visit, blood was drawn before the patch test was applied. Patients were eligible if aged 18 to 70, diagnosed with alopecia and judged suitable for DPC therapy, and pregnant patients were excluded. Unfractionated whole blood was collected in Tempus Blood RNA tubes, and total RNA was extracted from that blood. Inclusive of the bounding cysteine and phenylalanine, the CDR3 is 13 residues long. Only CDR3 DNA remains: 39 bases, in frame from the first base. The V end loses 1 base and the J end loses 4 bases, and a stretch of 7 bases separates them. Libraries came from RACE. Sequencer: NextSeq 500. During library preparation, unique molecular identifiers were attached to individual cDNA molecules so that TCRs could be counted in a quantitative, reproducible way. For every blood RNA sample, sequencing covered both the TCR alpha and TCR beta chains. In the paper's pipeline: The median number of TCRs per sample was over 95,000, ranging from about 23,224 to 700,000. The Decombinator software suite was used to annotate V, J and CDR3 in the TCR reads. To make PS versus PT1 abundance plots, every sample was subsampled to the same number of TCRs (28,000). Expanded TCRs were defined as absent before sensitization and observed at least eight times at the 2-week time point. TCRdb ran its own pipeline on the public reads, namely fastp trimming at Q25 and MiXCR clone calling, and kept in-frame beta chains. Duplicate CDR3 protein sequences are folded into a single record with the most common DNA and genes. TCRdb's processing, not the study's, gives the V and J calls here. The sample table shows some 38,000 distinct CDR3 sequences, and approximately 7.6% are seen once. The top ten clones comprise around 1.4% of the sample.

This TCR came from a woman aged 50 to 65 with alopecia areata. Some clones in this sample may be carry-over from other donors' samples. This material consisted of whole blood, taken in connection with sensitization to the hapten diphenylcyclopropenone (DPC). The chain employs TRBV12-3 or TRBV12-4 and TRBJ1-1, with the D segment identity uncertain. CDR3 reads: CASSLGSLTEAFF. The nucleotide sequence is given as TGTGCCAGCAGTTTAGGCAGCCTCACTGAAGCTTTCTTT.